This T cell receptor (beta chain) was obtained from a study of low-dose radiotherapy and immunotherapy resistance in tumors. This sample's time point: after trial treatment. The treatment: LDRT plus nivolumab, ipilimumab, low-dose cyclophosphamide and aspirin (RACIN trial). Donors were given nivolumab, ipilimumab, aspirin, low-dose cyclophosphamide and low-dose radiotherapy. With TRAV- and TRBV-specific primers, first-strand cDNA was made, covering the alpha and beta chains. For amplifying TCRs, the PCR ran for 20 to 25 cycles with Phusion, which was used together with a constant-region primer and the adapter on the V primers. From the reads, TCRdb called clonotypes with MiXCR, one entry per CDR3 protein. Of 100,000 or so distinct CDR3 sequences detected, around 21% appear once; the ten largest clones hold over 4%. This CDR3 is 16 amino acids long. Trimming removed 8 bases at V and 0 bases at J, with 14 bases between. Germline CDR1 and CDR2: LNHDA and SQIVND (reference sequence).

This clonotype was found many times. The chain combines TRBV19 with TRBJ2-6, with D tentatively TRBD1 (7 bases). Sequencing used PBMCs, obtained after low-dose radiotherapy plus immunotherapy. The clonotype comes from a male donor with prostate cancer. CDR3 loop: CASRQGLSSGANVLTF. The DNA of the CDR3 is TGTGCCAGTCGACAGGGACTTAGCTCTGGGGCCAACGTCCTGACTTTC.